This T cell receptor beta chain was sequenced for a study of T cell clonality in common variable immunodeficiency. Study-level results: Compared with controls, CVID subjects had fewer shared TCRbeta clones. Compared with healthy controls, CVID subjects showed increased TCRbeta clonality, mostly in about a third.

Assay used: immunoSEQ multiplex PCR; TCRdb lists only in-frame clones, some missing. The data show fewer than 75,000 clones, none appearing only once, with 1.7% held by the ten largest. Looked up from germline, CDR1 is SQVTM and CDR2 is ANQGSEA. This CDR3 spans 13 amino acids. J gave up 7 bases and V 4 bases, and 6 bases lay outside the gene matches. This clone has ten or more counts. What it binds is unknown. From the germline J gene comes the end of the CDR3, since the read stops 3 residues before it. The sequenced sample consisted of peripheral blood mononuclear cells. The chain uses TRBV29-1 and TRBJ2-3, with 9 nucleotides matching TRBD2. The clonotype was recovered from a person aged 18 to 75 in good health. Incomplete CDR3 DNA: TGCAGCGTTGGGCGGGAGGGCCTCTATACG. Encoded protein: CSVGREGLYT. In full, the CDR3 is CSVGREGLYTQYF.